Listed below are T cell receptor beta chains from one sample, sequenced in a study of PD-1 blockade in classical Hodgkin lymphoma. This table comes from immunoSEQ multiplex PCR, and its TCRdb copy is limited to in-frame clones, with some not included. The sample lists about 910 clones, around 83% occurring once. This sample comprised CD8+ T cells from blood, obtained at baseline. The receptor set was obtained from a human donor with classical Hodgkin lymphoma. CDR3s include the opening cysteine and the closing phenylalanine or tryptophan. A D gene is named only where the DNA matches it firmly. Only part of the rows carry a size: once, few, many, or a class if the clone is expanded.

j_gene: TRBJ2-5
d_gene: TRBD2
v_gene: TRBV4-2
abundance: -
len: 18
CDR3aa: CASSQVGGASGGQETQYF
CDR3nt: TGTGCCAGCAGCCAAGTGGGTGGGGCTAGCGGGGGTCAAGAGACCCAGTACTTC

j_gene: TRBJ2-7
d_gene: TRBD2
v_gene: TRBV29-1
abundance: once
len: 16
CDR3aa: CSVDPTLAGVSHEQYF
CDR3nt: TGCAGCGTTGACCCAACTCTAGCGGGAGTATCCCACGAGCAGTACTTC

j_gene: TRBJ2-7
d_gene: -
v_gene: TRBV11-2
abundance: -
len: 15
CDR3aa: CASSQEGRTAYEQYF
CDR3nt: TGTGCCAGCAGCCAAGAAGGGCGCACAGCCTACGAGCAGTACTTC

j_gene: TRBJ2-3
d_gene: -
v_gene: TRBV7-9
abundance: -
len: 19
CDR3aa: CASSPRPWDTNAPTDTQYF
CDR3nt: TGTGCCAGCAGCCCCCGCCCTTGGGACACAAATGCTCCCACAGATACGCAGTATTTT

j_gene: TRBJ2-2
d_gene: -
v_gene: TRBV9
abundance: -
len: 19
CDR3aa: CASSVATGSTIRFTGELFF
CDR3nt: TGTGCCAGCAGCGTAGCTACGGGGTCGACTATCCGATTCACCGGGGAGCTGTTTTTT

j_gene: TRBJ2-7
d_gene: -
v_gene: TRBV11-2
abundance: -
len: 18
CDR3aa: CASSLEPFSGVPSYEQYF
CDR3nt: TGTGCCAGCAGCTTAGAACCGTTTAGCGGAGTCCCTTCCTACGAGCAGTACTTC

j_gene: TRBJ2-3
d_gene: -
v_gene: TRBV7-9
abundance: -
len: 16
CDR3aa: CASSLGVRTSTDTQYF
CDR3nt: TGTGCCAGCAGCTTAGGGGTAAGGACCAGCACAGATACGCAGTATTTT

j_gene: TRBJ1-1
d_gene: -
v_gene: TRBV7-7
abundance: -
len: 17
CDR3aa: CASSLGEARGWDTEAFF
CDR3nt: TGTGCCAGCAGCCTTGGGGAGGCGCGGGGGTGGGACACTGAAGCTTTCTTT

j_gene: TRBJ2-7
d_gene: TRBD2
v_gene: TRBV7-9
abundance: -
len: 14
CDR3aa: CASTPSGSSFEQYF
CDR3nt: TGTGCCAGCACCCCTAGCGGGAGCTCTTTTGAGCAGTACTTC

j_gene: TRBJ1-2
d_gene: -
v_gene: TRBV5-4
abundance: -
len: 13
CDR3aa: CASSSGAFYGYTF
CDR3nt: TGTGCCAGCAGCTCCGGGGCTTTCTATGGCTACACCTTC

j_gene: TRBJ2-7
d_gene: -
v_gene: TRBV27
abundance: -
len: 18
CDR3aa: CASSSTPIRTDIGYEQYF
CDR3nt: TGTGCCAGCAGTTCAACCCCCATTAGGACAGACATCGGATACGAGCAGTACTTC

j_gene: TRBJ2-7
d_gene: TRBD1
v_gene: TRBV7-9
abundance: -
len: 14
CDR3aa: CASSGGQGLYEQYF
CDR3nt: TGTGCCAGCAGTGGCGGACAGGGGTTATACGAGCAGTACTTC

j_gene: TRBJ2-3
d_gene: -
v_gene: TRBV9
abundance: -
len: 13
CDR3aa: CASSVERAGTQYF
CDR3nt: TGTGCCAGCAGCGTGGAGCGGGCCGGGACGCAGTATTTT

j_gene: TRBJ2-3
d_gene: TRBD1
v_gene: TRBV6-1
abundance: -
len: 16
CDR3aa: CASSEVIGTGEDTQYF
CDR3nt: TGTGCCAGCAGTGAAGTAATAGGGACAGGGGAGGATACGCAGTATTTT

j_gene: TRBJ1-2
d_gene: -
v_gene: TRBV6-5
abundance: -
len: 13
CDR3aa: CASSPTGSYGYTF
CDR3nt: TGTGCCAGCAGTCCAACAGGGTCTTATGGCTACACCTTC

j_gene: TRBJ1-1
d_gene: TRBD1
v_gene: TRBV30
abundance: -
len: 12
CDR3aa: CAWSVRGLGTFF
CDR3nt: TGTGCCTGGAGTGTTAGGGGGCTAGGAACTTTCTTT

j_gene: TRBJ2-7
d_gene: -
v_gene: TRBV11-3
abundance: once
len: 16
CDR3aa: CASSLGTSGPYYEQYF
CDR3nt: TGTGCCAGCAGCCTTGGGACTTCTGGACCCTACTACGAGCAGTACTTC

j_gene: TRBJ1-2
d_gene: -
v_gene: TRBV11-2
abundance: -
len: 14
CDR3aa: CASSLDAGPAGYTF
CDR3nt: TGTGCCAGCAGCTTAGATGCGGGGCCGGCTGGCTACACCTTC

j_gene: TRBJ2-3
d_gene: TRBD1
v_gene: TRBV2
abundance: -
len: 13
CDR3aa: CASWTGDTDTQYF
CDR3nt: TGCGCCAGCTGGACAGGGGACACAGATACGCAGTATTTT

j_gene: TRBJ1-1
d_gene: -
v_gene: TRBV27
abundance: few
len: 15
CDR3aa: CASSLLPGLSTEAFF
CDR3nt: TGTGCCAGCAGTTTATTACCGGGATTAAGCACTGAAGCTTTCTTT

j_gene: TRBJ2-7
d_gene: TRBD1
v_gene: TRBV27
abundance: -
len: 17
CDR3aa: CASSLKTGAISSYEQYF
CDR3nt: TGTGCCAGCAGCCTGAAGACAGGGGCGATCAGCTCCTACGAGCAGTACTTC

j_gene: TRBJ2-2
d_gene: -
v_gene: TRBV29-1
abundance: -
len: 13
CDR3aa: CSVVREMTGELFF
CDR3nt: TGCAGCGTTGTTCGGGAGATGACCGGGGAGCTGTTTTTT

j_gene: TRBJ1-5
d_gene: TRBD1
v_gene: TRBV30
abundance: -
len: 14
CDR3aa: CAWSLGQGDQPQHF
CDR3nt: TGTGCCTGGAGTTTGGGACAGGGGGATCAGCCCCAGCATTTT

j_gene: TRBJ1-2
d_gene: TRBD1
v_gene: TRBV27
abundance: -
len: 16
CDR3aa: CASSLYARGLNYGYTF
CDR3nt: TGTGCCAGCAGTTTGTATGCGAGGGGGCTTAACTATGGCTACACCTTC

j_gene: TRBJ2-1
d_gene: TRBD1
v_gene: TRBV27
abundance: -
len: 15
CDR3aa: CASSGGQGTYNEQFF
CDR3nt: TGTGCCAGCAGTGGGGGACAGGGAACCTACAATGAGCAGTTCTTC

j_gene: TRBJ1-4
d_gene: -
v_gene: TRBV27
abundance: -
len: 13
CDR3aa: CASSPEFNEKLFF
CDR3nt: TGTGCCAGCAGTCCGGAGTTCAATGAAAAACTGTTTTTT

j_gene: TRBJ1-3
d_gene: -
v_gene: TRBV27
abundance: -
len: 15
CDR3aa: CASSLVANSGNTIYF
CDR3nt: TGTGCCAGCAGTTTGGTCGCCAACTCTGGAAACACCATATATTTT

j_gene: TRBJ2-7
d_gene: -
v_gene: TRBV9
abundance: -
len: 15
CDR3aa: CASSVGAGSSYEQYF
CDR3nt: TGTGCCAGCAGCGTAGGGGCAGGGAGCTCCTACGAGCAGTACTTC